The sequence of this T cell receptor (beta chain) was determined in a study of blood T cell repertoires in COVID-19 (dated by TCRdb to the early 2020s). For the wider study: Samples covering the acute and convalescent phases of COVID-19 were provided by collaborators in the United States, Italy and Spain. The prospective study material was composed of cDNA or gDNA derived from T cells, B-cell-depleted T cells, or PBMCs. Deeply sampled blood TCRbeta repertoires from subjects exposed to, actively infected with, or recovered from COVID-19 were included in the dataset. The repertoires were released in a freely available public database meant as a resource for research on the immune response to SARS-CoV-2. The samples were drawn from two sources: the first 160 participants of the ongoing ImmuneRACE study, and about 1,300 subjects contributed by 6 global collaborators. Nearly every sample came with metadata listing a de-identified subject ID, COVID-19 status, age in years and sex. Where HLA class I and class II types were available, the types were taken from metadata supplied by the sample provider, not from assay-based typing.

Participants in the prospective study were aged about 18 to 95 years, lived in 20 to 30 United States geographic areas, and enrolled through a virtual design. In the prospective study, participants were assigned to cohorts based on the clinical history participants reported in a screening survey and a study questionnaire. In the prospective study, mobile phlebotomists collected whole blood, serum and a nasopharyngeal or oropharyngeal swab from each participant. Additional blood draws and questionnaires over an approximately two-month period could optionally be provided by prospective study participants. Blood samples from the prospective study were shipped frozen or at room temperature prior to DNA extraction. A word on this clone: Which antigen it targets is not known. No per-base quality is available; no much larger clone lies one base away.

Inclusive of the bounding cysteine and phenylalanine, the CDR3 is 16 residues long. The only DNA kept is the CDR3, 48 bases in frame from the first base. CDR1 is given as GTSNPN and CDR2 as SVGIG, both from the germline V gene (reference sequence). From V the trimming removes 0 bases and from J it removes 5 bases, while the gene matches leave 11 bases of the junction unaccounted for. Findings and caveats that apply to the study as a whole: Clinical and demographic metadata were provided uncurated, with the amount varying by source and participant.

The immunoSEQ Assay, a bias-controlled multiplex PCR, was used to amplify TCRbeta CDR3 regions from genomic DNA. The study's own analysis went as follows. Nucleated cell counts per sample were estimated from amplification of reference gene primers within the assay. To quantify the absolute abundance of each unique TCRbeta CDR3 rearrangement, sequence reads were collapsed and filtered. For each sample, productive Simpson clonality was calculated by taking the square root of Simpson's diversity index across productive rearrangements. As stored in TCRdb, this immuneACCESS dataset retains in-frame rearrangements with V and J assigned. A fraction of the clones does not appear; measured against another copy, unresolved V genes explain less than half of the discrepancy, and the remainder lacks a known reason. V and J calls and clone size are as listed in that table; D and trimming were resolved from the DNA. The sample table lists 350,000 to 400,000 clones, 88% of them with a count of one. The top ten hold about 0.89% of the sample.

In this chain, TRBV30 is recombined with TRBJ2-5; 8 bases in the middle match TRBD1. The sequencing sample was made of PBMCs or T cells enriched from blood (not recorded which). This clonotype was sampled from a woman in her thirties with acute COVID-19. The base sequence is TGTGCCTGGAGTGTAGGGCAGGGGGCATGGAAGGAGACCCAGTACTTC. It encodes CAWSVGQGAWKETQYF.